This T cell receptor (beta chain) is from a study of radiotherapy plus CTLA-4 blockade in lung cancer. Some clones are missing from TCRdb's copy, which holds only in-frame ones; the method was immunoSEQ multiplex PCR. The sample has 90,000 to 100,000 clones, around 88% seen once; the top ten hold 4.5% to 6%. V shed 4 bases and J 4 bases; nucleotides not matched to a gene: 10. This CDR3 contains 16 residues. Germline V lookup: CDR1 SGHTA, CDR2 FQGNSA. The chain employs TRBV7-2 and TRBJ1-3, with 7 bases identical to TRBD1. The receptor's source is a human donor with non-small cell lung cancer that progressed on radiotherapy plus ipilimumab. The starting material was peripheral blood, obtained from a patient treated with radiotherapy plus ipilimumab. The CDR3 DNA reads TGTGCCAGCAGCTCACCCCAGACAGGGTGGGGAAACACCATATATTTT. Protein: CASSSPQTGWGNTIYF.